The present TCR beta chain was sequenced within a study of T-cell memory formation after mild COVID-19. This clonotype was seen a handful of times. With 4 bases clipped from V and 3 bases from J, the junction kept 5 bases outside the gene matches. The germline V gene encodes CDR1 MNHEY and CDR2 SVGEGT. This CDR3 region has 15 residues. One entry per CDR3 protein, called by TCRdb with MiXCR from the 5' RACE reads. The sample holds roughly 480,000 distinct CDR3 sequences, about 23% seen once. The clonotype comes from an adult woman who had mild COVID-19 (a few samples of this study predate the infection). Cell type and time point are not known. V is TRBV6-2 or TRBV6-3 and J is TRBJ1-1; 10 bases match TRBD1. Input material: PBMCs or a T cell subset sorted from them (not recorded which). For the CDR3, the DNA is TGTGCCAGCAGTTCTCTAGGGACAGGGGACACTGAAGCTTTCTTT. It encodes CASSSLGTGDTEAFF.